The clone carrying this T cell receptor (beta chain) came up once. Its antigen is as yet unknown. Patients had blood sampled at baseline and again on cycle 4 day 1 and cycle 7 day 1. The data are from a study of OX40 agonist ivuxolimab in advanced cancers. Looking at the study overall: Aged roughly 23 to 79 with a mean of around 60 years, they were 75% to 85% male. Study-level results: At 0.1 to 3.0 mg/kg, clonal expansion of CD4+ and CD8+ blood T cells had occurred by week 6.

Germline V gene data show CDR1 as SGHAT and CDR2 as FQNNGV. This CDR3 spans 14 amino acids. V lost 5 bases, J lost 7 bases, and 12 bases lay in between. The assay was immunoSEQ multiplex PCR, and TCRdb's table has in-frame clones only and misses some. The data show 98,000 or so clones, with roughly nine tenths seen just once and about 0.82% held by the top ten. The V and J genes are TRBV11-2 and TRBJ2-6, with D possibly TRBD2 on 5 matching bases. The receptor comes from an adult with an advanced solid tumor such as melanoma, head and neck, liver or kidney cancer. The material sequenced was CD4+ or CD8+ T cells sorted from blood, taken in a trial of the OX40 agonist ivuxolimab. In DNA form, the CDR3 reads TGTGCCAGCAGCCCGGACGGGGTCGCCAACGTCCTGACTTTC. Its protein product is CASSPDGVANVLTF.